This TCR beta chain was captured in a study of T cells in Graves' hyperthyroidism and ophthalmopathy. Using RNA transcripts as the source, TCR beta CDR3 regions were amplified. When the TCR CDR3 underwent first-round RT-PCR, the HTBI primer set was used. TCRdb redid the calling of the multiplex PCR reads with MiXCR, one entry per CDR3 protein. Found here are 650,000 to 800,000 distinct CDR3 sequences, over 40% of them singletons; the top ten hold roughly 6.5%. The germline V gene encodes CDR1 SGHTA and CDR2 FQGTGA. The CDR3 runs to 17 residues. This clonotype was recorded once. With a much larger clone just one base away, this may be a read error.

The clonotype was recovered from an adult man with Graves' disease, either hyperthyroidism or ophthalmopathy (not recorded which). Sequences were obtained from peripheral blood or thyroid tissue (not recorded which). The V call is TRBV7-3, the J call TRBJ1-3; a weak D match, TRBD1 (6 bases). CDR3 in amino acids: CASSRTGLRGSGNTIHF. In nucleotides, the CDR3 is TGTGCCAGCAGCAGAACAGGGCTTAGAGGCTCTGGAAACACCATACATTTT.